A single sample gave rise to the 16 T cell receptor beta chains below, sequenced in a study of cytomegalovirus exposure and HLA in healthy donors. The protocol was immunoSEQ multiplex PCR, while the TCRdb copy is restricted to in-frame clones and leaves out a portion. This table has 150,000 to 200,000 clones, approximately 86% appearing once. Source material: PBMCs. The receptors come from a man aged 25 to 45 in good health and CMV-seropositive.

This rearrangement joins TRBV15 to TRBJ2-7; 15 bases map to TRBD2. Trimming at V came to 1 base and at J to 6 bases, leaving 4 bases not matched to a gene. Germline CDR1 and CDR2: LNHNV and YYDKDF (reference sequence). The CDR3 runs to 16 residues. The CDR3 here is CATSRGRGLAGGEQYF. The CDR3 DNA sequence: TGTGCCACCAGCAGAGGGCGGGGACTAGCGGGGGGCGAGCAGTACTTC.

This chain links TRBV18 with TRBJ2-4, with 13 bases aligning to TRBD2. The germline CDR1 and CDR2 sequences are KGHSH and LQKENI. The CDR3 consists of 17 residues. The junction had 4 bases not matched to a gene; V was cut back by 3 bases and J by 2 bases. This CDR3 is CASSPTLAGGPKNIQYF. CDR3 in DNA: TGTGCCAGCTCACCGACACTAGCGGGGGGGCCCAAAAACATTCAGTACTTC.

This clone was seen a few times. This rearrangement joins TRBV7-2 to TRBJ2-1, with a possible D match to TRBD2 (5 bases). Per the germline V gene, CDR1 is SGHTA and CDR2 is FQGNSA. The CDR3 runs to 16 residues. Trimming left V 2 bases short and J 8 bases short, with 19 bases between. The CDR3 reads CASSLNELEARHEQFF. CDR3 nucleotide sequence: TGTGCCAGCAGCTTAAACGAACTAGAGGCTCGGCATGAGCAGTTCTTC.

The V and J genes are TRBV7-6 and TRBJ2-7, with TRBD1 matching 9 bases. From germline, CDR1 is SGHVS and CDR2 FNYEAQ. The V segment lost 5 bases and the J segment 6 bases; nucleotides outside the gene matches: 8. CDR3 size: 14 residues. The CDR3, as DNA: TGTGCCAGCAGCCAACCGGACAGGGGTGCCGAGCAGTACTTC. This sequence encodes CASSQPDRGAEQYF.

The chain's CDR3 is CASSWDRASYNEQFF. The CDR3 DNA is TGTGCCAGCAGTTGGGACAGGGCCTCCTACAATGAGCAGTTCTTC. The rearrangement joins TRBV5-5 to TRBJ2-1; the match to TRBD1 covers 9 bases. The CDR3 has 15 residues. CDR1 and CDR2 (germline): SGHKS, YYEKEE (reference sequence). Trimming cost V 5 bases and J 0 bases; bases outside gene matches: 3.

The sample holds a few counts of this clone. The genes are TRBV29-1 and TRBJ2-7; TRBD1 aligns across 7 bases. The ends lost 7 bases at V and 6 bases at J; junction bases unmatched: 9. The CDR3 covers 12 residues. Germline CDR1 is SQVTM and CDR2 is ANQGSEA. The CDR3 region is CSALTTGLEQYF. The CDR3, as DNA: TGCAGCGCCCTTACGACAGGGCTCGAGCAGTACTTC.

The CDR3, as DNA: TGTGCCAGCTCGCAGACTAGTTTCGGTGCAGATACGCAGTATTTT. This sequence encodes CASSQTSFGADTQYF. This chain links TRBV18 with TRBJ2-3; perhaps TRBD2 as D (6 bases). V lost 6 bases and J lost 4, with 17 bases in between. Looked up from germline, CDR1 is KGHSH and CDR2 is LQKENI. The CDR3 contains 15 residues.

Here the CDR3 reads CASSIGDRATEAFF. CDR3 bases: TGTGCCAGTAGTATAGGCGACAGGGCCACTGAAGCTTTCTTT. The chain recombines TRBV19 with TRBJ1-1, with 7 bases fitting TRBD1. J gave up 4 bases and V 1 base, and 3 bases lay outside the gene matches. This CDR3 has 14 residues. Germline values: CDR1 LNHDA, CDR2 SQIVND (reference sequence).

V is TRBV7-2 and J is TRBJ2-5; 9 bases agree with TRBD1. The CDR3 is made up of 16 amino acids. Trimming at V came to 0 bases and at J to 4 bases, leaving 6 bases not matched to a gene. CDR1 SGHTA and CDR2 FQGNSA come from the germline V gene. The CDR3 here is CASSLAFLGQGETQYF. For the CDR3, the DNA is TGTGCCAGCAGCTTAGCCTTTTTGGGACAGGGAGAGACCCAGTACTTC.

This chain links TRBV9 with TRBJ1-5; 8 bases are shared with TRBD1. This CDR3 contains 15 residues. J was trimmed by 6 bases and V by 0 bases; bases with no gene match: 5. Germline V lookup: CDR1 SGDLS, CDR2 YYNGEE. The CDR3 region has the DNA TGTGCCAGCAGCGTAGGCAGGGGGCTGGTTCAGCCCCAGCATTTT. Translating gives CASSVGRGLVQPQHF.

The CDR3 DNA sequence: TGTGCCATCAGTGAGTCGAATAGCCGTTGGCGGGGGCCACGAGCGGACGAGCAGTACTTC. It specifies CAISESNSRWRGPRADEQYF. This chain uses TRBV10-3 with TRBJ2-7; tentative D call: TRBD2 (7 bases). The ends were cut back, 0 bases at V and 5 bases at J, with 29 bases in the middle. Per germline, CDR1 ENHRY and CDR2 SYGVKD. This CDR3 region has 20 residues.

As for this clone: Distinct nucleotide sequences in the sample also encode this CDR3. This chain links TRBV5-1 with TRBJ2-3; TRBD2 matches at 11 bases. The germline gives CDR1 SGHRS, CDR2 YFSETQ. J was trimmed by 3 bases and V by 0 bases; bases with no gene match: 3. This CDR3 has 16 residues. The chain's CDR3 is CASSLGLAGGTDTQYF. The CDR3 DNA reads TGCGCCAGCAGCTTGGGGCTAGCGGGGGGAACAGATACGCAGTATTTT.

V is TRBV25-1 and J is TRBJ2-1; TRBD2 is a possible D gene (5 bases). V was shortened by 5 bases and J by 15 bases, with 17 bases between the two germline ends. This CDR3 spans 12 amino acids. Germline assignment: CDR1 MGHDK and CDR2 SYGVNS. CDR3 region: CASSRSLSDRFF. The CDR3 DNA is TGTGCCAGCAGTCGTTCCCTTAGCGATCGGTTCTTC. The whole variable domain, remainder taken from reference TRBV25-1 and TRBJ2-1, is EADIYQTPRYLVIGTGKKITLECSQTMGHDKMYWYQQDPGMELHLIHYSYGVNSTEKGDLSSESTVSRIRTEHFPLTLESARPSHTSQYLCASSRSLSDRFFGPGTRLTVL.

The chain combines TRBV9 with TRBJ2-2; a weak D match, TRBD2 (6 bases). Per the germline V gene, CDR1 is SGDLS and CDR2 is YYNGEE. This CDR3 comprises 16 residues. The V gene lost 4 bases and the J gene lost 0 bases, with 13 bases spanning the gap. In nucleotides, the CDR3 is TGTGCCAGCAGCCGAACCGGGACTCCGAACACCGGGGAGCTGTTTTTT. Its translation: CASSRTGTPNTGELFF.

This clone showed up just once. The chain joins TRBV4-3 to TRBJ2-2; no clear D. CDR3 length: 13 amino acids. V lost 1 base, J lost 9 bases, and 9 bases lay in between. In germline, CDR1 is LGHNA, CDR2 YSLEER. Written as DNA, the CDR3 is TGCGCCAGCAGCCAAGGTTCTATCCGGGAGCTGTTTTTT. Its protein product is CASSQGSIRELFF.

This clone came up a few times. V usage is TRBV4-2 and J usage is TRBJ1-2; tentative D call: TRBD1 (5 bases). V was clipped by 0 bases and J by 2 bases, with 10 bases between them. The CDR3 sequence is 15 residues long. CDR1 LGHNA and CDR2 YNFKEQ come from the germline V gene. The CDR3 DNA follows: TGTGCCAGCAGCCAAGAAGGGGTGGGGAACTATGGCTACACCTTC. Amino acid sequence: CASSQEGVGNYGYTF.